There are a few counts of the clone carrying this T cell receptor beta chain. Its antigen is undetermined. RNA transcripts were the source from which TCR beta CDR3 regions were amplified. First-round RT-PCR relied on HTBI primers, and a second-round multiplex PCR came next. From the multiplex PCR reads, TCRdb called clonotypes with MiXCR, one entry per CDR3 protein. The table records 260,000 or so distinct CDR3 sequences, about 46% of them present only once. The data are from a study of Graves' ophthalmopathy and Graves' hyperthyroidism. Germline V gene lookup returns CDR1 MDHEN and CDR2 SYDVKM. The CDR3 spans 12 residues. V lost 8 bases and J lost 6, with 14 bases in between. Whole-study findings and limits: In blood appeared most of the expanded thyroid clonotypes whose frequency exceeded 0.001.

This chain joins TRBV28 and TRBJ2-7, with D possibly TRBD2 on 5 matching bases. Sequenced sample: peripheral blood. This receptor was identified in an adult man with Graves' ophthalmopathy. In DNA, the CDR3 is TGTGCCAGCGGACGGACTTCGGGCGAGCAGTACTTC. Translated, it gives CASGRTSGEQYF. The whole variable domain, remainder taken from reference TRBV28 and TRBJ2-7, is DVKVTQSSRYLVKRTGEKVFLECVQDMDHENMFWYRQDPGLGLRLIYFSYDVKMKEKGDIPEGYSVSREKKERFSLILESASTNQTSMYLCASGRTSGEQYFGPGTRLTVT.